The sequence of this TCR beta chain was determined in a study of T cell clonotyping in hematopoietic cell transplantation. This table comes from immunoSEQ multiplex PCR, and its TCRdb copy is limited to in-frame clones, with some not included. The repertoire holds 35,000 to 45,000 clones, approximately 89% seen once, with approximately 2% in the top ten. Of note for this clone: Its antigen is not known.

CDR1 MDHEN and CDR2 SYDVKM come from the germline V gene. Deletions cut 6 bases from V and 6 bases from J, with 11 bases between. This CDR3 spans 13 amino acids. Findings of the study overall: After transplant, recipient diversity fell while pathologically expanded clonotypes grew through day 180. At the given depth, recipient repertoires were over 95% de novo clonotypes. Higher Inverse Simpson Index values in graft donor and pretransplant recipient predicted broader posttransplant TCR diversity.

Sequencing input: peripheral blood mononuclear cells. This sequence joins TRBV28 and TRBJ1-4; no clear D. The receptor was isolated from a woman between 40 and 55 years old in good health. Some clones in this sample may be carry-over from other donors' samples. The CDR3 DNA sequence: TGTGCCAGCAGCCTTCTCCCGGATGAAAAACTGTTTTTT. This gives the protein CASSLLPDEKLFF. Combining the CDR3 with reference TRBV28 and TRBJ1-4 gives the whole variable domain DVKVTQSSRYLVKRTGEKVFLECVQDMDHENMFWYRQDPGLGLRLIYFSYDVKMKEKGDIPEGYSVSREKKERFSLILESASTNQTSMYLCASSLLPDEKLFFGSGTQLSVL.